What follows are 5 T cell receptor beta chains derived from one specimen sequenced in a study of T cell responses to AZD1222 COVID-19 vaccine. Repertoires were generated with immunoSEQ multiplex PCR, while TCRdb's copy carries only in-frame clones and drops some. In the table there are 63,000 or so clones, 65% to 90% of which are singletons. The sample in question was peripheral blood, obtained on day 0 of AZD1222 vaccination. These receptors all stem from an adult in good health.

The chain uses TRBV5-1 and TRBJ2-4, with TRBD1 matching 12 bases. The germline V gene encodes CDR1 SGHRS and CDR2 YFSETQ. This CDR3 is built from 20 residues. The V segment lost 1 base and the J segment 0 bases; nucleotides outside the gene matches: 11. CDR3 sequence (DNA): TGCGCCAGCAGCTTGAACGGTCGGGACAGGGGGCGGCTAGCCAAAAACATTCAGTACTTC. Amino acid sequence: CASSLNGRDRGRLAKNIQYF.

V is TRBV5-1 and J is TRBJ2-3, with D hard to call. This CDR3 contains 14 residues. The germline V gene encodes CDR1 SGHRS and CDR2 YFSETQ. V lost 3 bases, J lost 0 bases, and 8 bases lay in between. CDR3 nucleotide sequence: TGCGCCAGCAGCTATGGCAGGAGCACAGATACGCAGTATTTT. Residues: CASSYGRSTDTQYF.

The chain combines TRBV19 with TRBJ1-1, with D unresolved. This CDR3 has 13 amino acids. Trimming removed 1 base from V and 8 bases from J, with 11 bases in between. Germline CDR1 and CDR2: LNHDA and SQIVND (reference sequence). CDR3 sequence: CASSIGGRVEAFF. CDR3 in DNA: TGTGCCAGTAGTATAGGAGGACGGGTCGAAGCTTTCTTT.

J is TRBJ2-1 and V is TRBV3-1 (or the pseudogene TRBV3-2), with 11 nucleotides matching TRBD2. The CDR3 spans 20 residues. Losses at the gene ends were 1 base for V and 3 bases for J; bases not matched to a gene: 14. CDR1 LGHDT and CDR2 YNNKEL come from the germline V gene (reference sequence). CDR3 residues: CASSQGSGGARVSFYNEQFF. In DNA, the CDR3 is TGTGCCAGCAGCCAAGGTAGCGGGGGGGCCAGGGTATCTTTCTACAATGAGCAGTTCTTC.

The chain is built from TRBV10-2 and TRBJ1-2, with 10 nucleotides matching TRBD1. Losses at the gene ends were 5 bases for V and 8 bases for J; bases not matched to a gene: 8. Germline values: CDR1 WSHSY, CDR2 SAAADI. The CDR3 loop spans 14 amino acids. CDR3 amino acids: CASSPGTGVGGYTF. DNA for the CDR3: TGCGCCAGCAGTCCCGGGACAGGGGTTGGCGGCTACACCTTC.